Shown below are 17 T cell receptor beta chains from a single sample sequenced in a study of blood T cell repertoires in COVID-19. The data were produced by immunoSEQ multiplex PCR, yet TCRdb's version contains in-frame clones alone and is incomplete. The repertoire holds fewer than 400,000 clones, with about nine tenths as singletons. Input material: PBMCs or T cells enriched from blood (not recorded which). The receptor source for this set is a woman in her 30s who had recovered from COVID-19.

The chain is built from TRBV27 and TRBJ1-4; TRBD1 agrees at 7 bases. V was pared by 6 bases and J by 8 bases, with 6 bases of the junction left unmatched. CDR3 size: 13 residues. CDR1 is MNHEY and CDR2 is SMNVEV in the germline V gene (reference sequence). This CDR3 is CASSDRVREKLFF. The CDR3, as DNA: TGTGCCAGCAGCGACAGGGTTCGGGAAAAACTGTTTTTT.

The chain combines TRBV12-3 or TRBV12-4 with TRBJ2-7; D is possibly TRBD2 (5 bases). The CDR3 sequence is 13 residues long. Deletions cut 2 bases from V and 2 bases from J, with 7 bases between. The chain's CDR3 is CASSLRAAYEQYF. In nucleotides, the CDR3 is TGTGCCAGCAGTTTAAGAGCGGCCTACGAGCAGTACTTC.

The chain recombines TRBV5-1 with TRBJ2-5; 12 bases map to TRBD2. CDR3 length equals 17 residues. Germline V lookup: CDR1 SGHRS, CDR2 YFSETQ. Losses at the gene ends were 4 bases for V and 4 bases for J; bases not matched to a gene: 11. DNA for the CDR3: TGCGCCAGCAGCACCATGACTAGCGGGAGATCGACAGAGACCCAGTACTTC. As protein: CASSTMTSGRSTETQYF.

This chain connects TRBV19 to TRBJ1-5, with D maybe TRBD1 (5 bases). V lost 3 bases, J lost 0 bases, and 15 bases lay in between. The length of the CDR3 is 17 residues. Germline values: CDR1 LNHDA, CDR2 SQIVND (reference sequence). CDR3 protein: CASSIGLTGYSNQPQHF. The CDR3 nucleotides read TGTGCCAGTAGTATCGGCCTCACAGGTTATAGCAATCAGCCCCAGCATTTT.

V and J are TRBV27 and TRBJ2-1; 8 bases are a match to TRBD2. With V trimmed by 5 bases and J by 2 bases, 8 bases remained unmatched. CDR3 length equals 16 residues. CDR1 is MNHEY, CDR2 SMNVEV, per germline (reference sequence). Here the CDR3 DNA reads TGTGCCAGCAGTCTCTTAGCGGGAAGGACCTACAATGAGCAGTTCTTC. Translation gives CASSLLAGRTYNEQFF.

This clone was counted between two and nine times. CDR3 nucleotides: TGTGCCAGCAGCTTACAAGGAGACAGGGGCCATGGCTACACCTTC. It translates to CASSLQGDRGHGYTF. This chain joins TRBV7-9 and TRBJ1-2, with 8 bases aligning to TRBD1. Per germline, CDR1 SEHNR and CDR2 FQNEAQ (reference sequence). V shed 2 bases and J 6 bases; nucleotides not matched to a gene: 8. This CDR3 has 15 amino acids.

This chain uses TRBV5-8 with TRBJ1-4, with D uncertain. The germline V gene has CDR1 SGHTS and CDR2 YDEGEE. This CDR3 has 12 residues. V lost 6 bases to trimming and J lost 16 bases, with 19 bases between them. This CDR3 reads CASTRERNATFF. The CDR3 DNA reads as TGTGCCAGCACCCGCGAGCGGAATGCCACGTTTTTT.

The chain carries TRBV3-1 (or the pseudogene TRBV3-2) and TRBJ1-2, with 7 bases that match TRBD1. This CDR3 has 14 amino acids. Unmatched junction bases numbered 2, after V lost 0 bases and J lost 4 bases. The germline CDR1 and CDR2 sequences are LGHDT and YNNKEL (reference sequence). The CDR3 reads CASSQDRGVYGYTF. In DNA, the CDR3 is TGTGCCAGCAGCCAAGACAGGGGGGTCTATGGCTACACCTTC.

The CDR3 spells CASSLRLRHEQYF. The CDR3 nucleotides read TGTGCCAGCAGTTTACGGCTGCGGCACGAGCAGTACTTC. V gene TRBV12-3 or TRBV12-4 combines with J gene TRBJ2-7; the D is unclear. The V and J ends lost 2 bases and 5 bases respectively, with 10 bases between them. This CDR3 spans 13 amino acids.

This clone came up once. The chain joins TRBV7-8 to TRBJ1-4; possible D gene TRBD1, 5 bases. Germline V gene sequence: CDR1 SGHVS, CDR2 FQNEAQ. V was clipped by 3 bases and J by 1 base, with 12 bases between them. The length of the CDR3 is 16 residues. CDR3 region: CASSFKRGVTNEKLFF. CDR3 in DNA: TGTGCCAGCAGCTTCAAAAGGGGCGTAACTAATGAAAAACTGTTTTTT. Based on the CDR3 plus reference TRBV7-8 and TRBJ1-4, the full variable domain is GAGVSQSPRYKVAKRGQDVALRCDPISGHVSLFWYQQALGQGPEFLTYFQNEAQLDKSGLPSDRFFAERPEGSVSTLKIQRTQQEDSAVYLCASSFKRGVTNEKLFFGSGTQLSVL.

The chain has TRBV7-8 and TRBJ2-1; 10 positions agree with TRBD2. Germline CDR1 and CDR2: SGHVS and FQNEAQ. The CDR3 spans 21 residues. Trimming removed 6 bases from V and 9 bases from J; junction bases left unmatched: 29. The DNA of the CDR3 is TGTGCCAGCAGTCAAGGTGCCAGGGGGCGATCCTTTTCTAGCGGGAGAGGTGAGCAGTTCTTC. It specifies CASSQGARGRSFSSGRGEQFF.

The chain is built from TRBV7-2 and TRBJ1-6, with 10 bases matching TRBD1. V shed 3 bases, J shed 9 bases, and the junction held 5 bases outside the gene matches. CDR1 SGHTA and CDR2 FQGNSA come from the germline V gene. This CDR3 contains 15 residues. In DNA form, the CDR3 reads TGTGCCAGCAGCTTCCGGGACAGGGGAGTTTCACCCCTCCACTTT. This translates into CASSFRDRGVSPLHF.

This rearrangement joins TRBV6-1 to TRBJ2-7; weak D call: TRBD2 (5 bases). Germline CDR1 and CDR2: MNHNS and SASEGT. V shed 1 base and J shed 3 bases, with 13 bases lying between them. This CDR3 contains 15 residues. The CDR3 sequence: CASSEDTSSFYEQYF. The CDR3 nucleotides read TGTGCCAGCAGTGAAGACACTAGTAGTTTCTACGAGCAGTACTTC.

This clone was observed a few times. The chain joins TRBV5-1 to TRBJ1-6; tentative D call: TRBD1 (6 bases). V dropped 2 bases and J dropped 9 bases, with 9 bases sitting between them. CDR1 and CDR2 from the germline V gene are SGHRS and YFSETQ. There are 13 residues in the CDR3. CDR3 nucleotide sequence: TGCGCCAGCAGCTTAACAGGGAGTTCACCCCTCCACTTT. Translating gives CASSLTGSSPLHF.

The V and J genes are TRBV2 and TRBJ2-3; D might be TRBD1 (6 bases). V lost 6 bases and J 3 bases, leaving 13 bases between the germline ends. Germline lookup yields CDR1 SNHLY and CDR2 FYNNEI. The CDR3 has 14 amino acids. CDR3: CASSFQGSTDTQYF. CDR3 nucleotide sequence: TGTGCCAGCAGCTTCCAGGGGAGTACAGATACGCAGTATTTT. The entire variable domain, with the rest obtained from reference TRBV2 and TRBJ2-3, is as follows: EPEVTQTPSHQVTQMGQEVILRCVPISNHLYFYWYRQILGQKVEFLVSFYNNEISEKSEIFDDQFSVERPDGSNFTLKIRSTKLEDSAMYFCASSFQGSTDTQYFGPGTRLTVL.

The chain carries TRBV6-5 and TRBJ2-7, with 7 positions matching TRBD1. Germline CDR1 MNHEY, CDR2 SVGAGI. V shed 2 bases, J shed 5 bases, and the junction held 9 bases outside the gene matches. The CDR3 is 15 amino acids. The CDR3 region has the DNA TGTGCCAGCAGTTACGACAGGGTCGGGGCGAACGAGCAGTACTTC. Translation gives CASSYDRVGANEQYF.

This rearrangement joins TRBV6-5 to TRBJ1-1; no firm D call. V shed 5 bases and J shed 4 bases, with 8 bases lying between them. CDR1 is MNHEY, CDR2 SVGAGI, per germline. The CDR3 contains 12 residues. In nucleotides, the CDR3 is TGTGCCAGCAGTCGGGTTTCCACTGAAGCTTTCTTT. Residues: CASSRVSTEAFF.